The rows below give T cell receptor beta chains drawn from one sample of a study of T cells in Graves' hyperthyroidism and ophthalmopathy. TCRdb reprocessed the multiplex PCR reads via MiXCR and lists one record per CDR3 protein. The sample lists 500,000 or so distinct CDR3 sequences, about 15% seen once, with roughly a sixth in the top ten. The sequenced material came from blood. All receptors derive from a woman under 30 with Graves' ophthalmopathy. CDR3s leave out the opening cysteine and the closing phenylalanine or tryptophan.

v_gene	len	j_gene	CDR3aa
TRBV7-9	13	TRBJ1-1	ASSLDLAGNTEAF
TRBV7-9	14	TRBJ2-5	ASSQMTGTGGETQY
TRBV29-1	13	TRBJ2-3	SVAWAGGFADTQY
TRBV13	13	TRBJ2-1	ASSQTQDLDNEQF
TRBV20-1	14	TRBJ1-1	SAGGGRGSLNTEAF
TRBV20-1	11	TRBJ1-5	SAGTGGFQPQH
TRBV12-3/TRBV12-4	13	TRBJ2-2	ASRNRAGGSGELF
TRBV3-1	12	TRBJ2-7	ASSPGTYRYEQY
TRBV12-3/TRBV12-4	13	TRBJ2-7	ASSPQRGNSYEQY
TRBV27	10	TRBJ1-2	ASREGNGGYT
TRBV27	11	TRBJ1-1	ASREFLNTEAF
TRBV27	12	TRBJ2-1	ASSYGRTNNEQF
TRBV3-1	12	TRBJ1-6	ASSQQGDNSPPH
TRBV2	13	TRBJ1-5	ASSLEYASNQPQH
TRBV7-9	14	TRBJ2-5	ASSLTSGGLKETQY
TRBV6-4	11	TRBJ2-2	ASTSGDTGELF
TRBV9	9	TRBJ2-7	ASSGGPEQY
TRBV7-9	10	TRBJ1-2	ASTWGDGGYT
TRBV12-3/TRBV12-4	14	TRBJ2-7	ASSPSSGGPIYEQY
TRBV6-6	12	TRBJ1-1	ASSYARSFGEAF
TRBV2	14	TRBJ2-5	ASREEQGAGRETQY
TRBV12-3/TRBV12-4	13	TRBJ2-7	ASTPGGTRGLEQY
TRBV28	16	TRBJ1-5	ASRAGTGKLGSNQPQH
TRBV3-1	14	TRBJ2-5	ASSQPERPVQETQY
TRBV20-1	13	TRBJ1-1	SAGGPGDQNTEAF
TRBV12-3/TRBV12-4	13	TRBJ2-4	ASSPTPGAKNIQY
TRBV5-1	13	TRBJ2-1	ASSPGQGARGEQF
TRBV13	11	TRBJ2-5	ASSIHHRGTQY
TRBV4-1	12	TRBJ1-1	ASSHLQANTEAF
TRBV11-1	11	TRBJ1-1	ASSQDRSTEAF
TRBV7-7	12	TRBJ2-5	ASSAGQGPWTQY
TRBV28	14	TRBJ2-4	ASSPMRGSAKNIQY
TRBV4-2	13	TRBJ2-7	ASSQRAESSYEQY
TRBV20-1	9	TRBJ1-3	SADKGNTIY